This record covers a single T cell receptor beta chain. What it binds is unknown. This record comes from a study of OX40 agonist ivuxolimab in advanced cancers. Study overall: Head and neck, renal cell, melanoma or hepatocellular carcinoma were the cancers that dose-escalation patients had. Males comprised 82.7% of the group, whose mean age was 60 years (range roughly 23 to 80). Overall study findings and caveats: At 0.1 to 3.0 mg/kg and by week 6, clonal expansion occurred in CD4+ and CD8+ blood T cells.

CDR3 size: 15 residues. Germline-derived CDR1 and CDR2 are SGHVS and FQNEAQ. The V gene lost 6 bases and the J gene lost 5 bases, with 16 bases spanning the gap. Some clones are missing from TCRdb's copy, which holds only in-frame ones; the method was immunoSEQ multiplex PCR. This sample carries around 110,000 clones, 90% to 95% of them seen once, and the ten largest clones take roughly 0.15%. The sequence derives from an adult with an advanced solid tumor such as melanoma, head and neck, liver or kidney cancer. This chain connects TRBV7-8 to TRBJ2-2, with D tentatively TRBD1 (6 bases). The input for sequencing was CD4+ or CD8+ T cells sorted from blood, taken in a trial of the OX40 agonist ivuxolimab. DNA of the CDR3: TGTGCCAGCAGGCCTGTGCAGGGGACAACCGGGGAGCTGTTTTTT. Protein sequence: CASRPVQGTTGELFF.